Listed below are T cell receptor beta chains from one sample, sequenced in a study of T cells in Graves' hyperthyroidism and ophthalmopathy. One entry per CDR3 protein, called by TCRdb with MiXCR from the multiplex PCR reads. The sample has under 200,000 distinct CDR3 sequences; about 9% are singletons. Material: blood. These receptors came from a woman aged 18-29 years with Graves' hyperthyroidism that later progressed to Graves' ophthalmopathy. Each CDR3 is given with its conserved first and last residue.

v_call cdr3_aa
TRBV27 CASSPPRGLSTDTQYF
TRBV10-3 CAISDSRGGETQYF
TRBV7-2 CASSPTPVAWVSYNEQFF
TRBV20-1 CSATRTSGSPNTQYF
TRBV7-6 CASSFQETDTQYF
TRBV3-1 CASSQETGGYEQYF
TRBV29-1 CSVGDRRNTIYF
TRBV25-1 CASSLINSGGAEYGSYNEQFF
TRBV7-9 CASSLTGAEQYF
TRBV20-1 CSAAPSSYNEQFF
TRBV19 CASSIRSSSYNEQFF
TRBV30 CACSNPFSAGSYEQYF
TRBV14 CASSQDRVYWGTDTQYF
TRBV28 CASSPQGLGRYNEQFF